Many counts were recorded for the clone carrying this T cell receptor (beta chain). Its antigen is as yet unknown. Trimming stripped 5 bases from V and 3 bases from J, with 17 bases between. The CDR3 length is 16 residues. The data are from a study of T cells in Graves' hyperthyroidism and ophthalmopathy. Regarding the study as a whole: In the blood, most expanded thyroid clonotypes above 0.001 appeared as well. Model predictions of ophthalmopathy came a median approximately 6 months before onset. A model of 13 V-J features distinguished ophthalmopathy from stable hyperthyroidism.

RNA transcripts gave rise to amplified TCR beta CDR3 regions. HTBI primers drove first-round RT-PCR of the TCR CDR3. From the multiplex PCR reads, TCRdb called clonotypes with MiXCR, one entry per CDR3 protein. The sample lists roughly 560,000 distinct CDR3 sequences; over 12% were seen once. The TCR sequence derives from a woman in her thirties or forties with Graves' ophthalmopathy. The chain carries TRBV12-3 or TRBV12-4 and TRBJ1-5; a weak D match, TRBD1 (5 bases). Sequenced input: blood. The DNA of the CDR3 is TGTGCCAGCAGTCTCCACCCGCGACAGAACAATCAGCCCCAGCATTTT. This translates into CASSLHPRQNNQPQHF.